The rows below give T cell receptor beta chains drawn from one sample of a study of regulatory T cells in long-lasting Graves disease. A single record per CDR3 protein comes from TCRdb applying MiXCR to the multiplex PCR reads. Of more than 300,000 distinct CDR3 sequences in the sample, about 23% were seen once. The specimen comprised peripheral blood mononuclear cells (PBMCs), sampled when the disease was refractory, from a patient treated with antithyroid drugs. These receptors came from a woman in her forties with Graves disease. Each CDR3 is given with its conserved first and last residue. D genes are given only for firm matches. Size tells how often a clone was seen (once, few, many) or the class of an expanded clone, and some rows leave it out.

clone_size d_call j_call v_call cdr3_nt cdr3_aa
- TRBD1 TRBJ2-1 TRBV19 TGTGCCAGTAGTCCACGGACAGGGGTATGGGAGCAGTTCTTC CASSPRTGVWEQFF
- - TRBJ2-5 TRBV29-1 TGCAGCGTTTTAAGAACCCAAGAGACCCAGTACTTC CSVLRTQETQYF
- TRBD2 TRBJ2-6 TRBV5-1 TGCGCCAGCAGCCCGCGACTAGCGGGCACCTCTGGGGCCAACGTCCTGACTTTC CASSPRLAGTSGANVLTF
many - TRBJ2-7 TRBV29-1 TGCAGCGTAATCTCATACGAGCAGTACTTC CSVISYEQYF
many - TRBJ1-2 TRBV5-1 TGCGCCAGCACCCCGTCAGGGGCCTCGGGTTATGGCTACACCTTC CASTPSGASGYGYTF
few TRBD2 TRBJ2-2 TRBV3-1 TGTGCCAGCAGCTACGTAGCGGGAGTGGCCGGGGAGCTGTTTTTT CASSYVAGVAGELFF
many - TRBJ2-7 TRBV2 TGTGCCAGCAGTGCAGGGTACCGCCTCGGGACCATACCTTCCTACGAGCAGTACTTC CASSAGYRLGTIPSYEQYF
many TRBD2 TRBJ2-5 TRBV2 TGTGCCAGCAGTCCGACTAGCGGGATTGGGGAGACCCAGTACTTC CASSPTSGIGETQYF
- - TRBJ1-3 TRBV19 TGTGCCAGCGGATCCCTCTCTGGAAACACCATATATTTT CASGSLSGNTIYF
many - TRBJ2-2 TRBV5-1 TGCGCCAGCAGCTGGGACAACACCGGGGAGCTGTTTTTT CASSWDNTGELFF
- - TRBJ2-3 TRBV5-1 TGCGCCAGCAGCTTGGAGGGTGAAGATACGCAGTATTTT CASSLEGEDTQYF
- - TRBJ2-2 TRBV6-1 TGTGCCAGCAGGCTGGGGGCAATCACCGGGGAGCTGTTTTTT CASRLGAITGELFF
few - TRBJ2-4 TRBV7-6 TGTGCCAGCAGCTTAGCGAGGGGAATCGGGACCAAAAACATTCAGTACTTC CASSLARGIGTKNIQYF
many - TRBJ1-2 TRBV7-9 TGTGCCAGCAGCATCGAGGGCAGGGCCGACTATGGCTACACCTTC CASSIEGRADYGYTF
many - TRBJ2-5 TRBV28 TGTGCCAGCAGTCCGAAGGGACGGAATCAAGAGACCCAGTACTTC CASSPKGRNQETQYF
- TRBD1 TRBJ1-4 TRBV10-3 TGTGCCATCAGTGGGGACAGGAATGAAAAACTGTTTTTT CAISGDRNEKLFF
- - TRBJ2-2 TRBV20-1 TGCAGTGCTAACAAATTCGACACCGGGGAGCTGTTTTTT CSANKFDTGELFF
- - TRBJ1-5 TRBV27 TGTGCCAGCAGTTTATACCCGGGAAGGCAGGCCAGCAATCAGCCCCAGCATTTT CASSLYPGRQASNQPQHF
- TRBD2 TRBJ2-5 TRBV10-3 TGTGCCTGCGGGAGGGGTGAGACCCAGTACTTC CACGRGETQYF
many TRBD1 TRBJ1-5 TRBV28 TGTGCCAGCAGTCTCACCCAGGGGGGCAATCAGCCCCAGCATTTT CASSLTQGGNQPQHF
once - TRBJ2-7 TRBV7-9 TGTGCCAGCACCCCGAAGGGGGGGCCCTACGAGCAGTACTTC CASTPKGGPYEQYF
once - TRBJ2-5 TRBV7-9 TGTGCCAGCAGCTTCAACCGAGTGAGCGAGGAGACCCAGTACTTC CASSFNRVSEETQYF
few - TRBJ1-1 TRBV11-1 TGTGCCAGCAGCTTAGTTGGGCCCGGTGCGATCAGCATGAACACTGAAGCTTTCTTT CASSLVGPGAISMNTEAFF
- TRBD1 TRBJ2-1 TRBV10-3 TGTACCATCAGTGATCCCAAGGGACAGGCATACAATGAGCAGTTCTTC CTISDPKGQAYNEQFF
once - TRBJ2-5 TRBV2 TGTGCCAGCGGTCTGGGGCAGATAGCGAAAGAGACCCAGTACTTC CASGLGQIAKETQYF
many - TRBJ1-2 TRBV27 TGTGCCAGCAGTTTGGGCGGTTCTAACGGCCACACCTTC CASSLGGSNGHTF
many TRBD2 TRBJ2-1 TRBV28 TGTGCCAGCAACAGCGGGAGGGCTAGGTACAATGAGCAGTTCTTC CASNSGRARYNEQFF
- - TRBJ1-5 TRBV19 TGTGCCAGTAGTATGCGAGGTGTTCGCAATCAGCCCCAGCATTTT CASSMRGVRNQPQHF
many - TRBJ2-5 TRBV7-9 TGTGCCAGCAGCCAGAGGGACTTCGGAGGCCGCCAAGAGACCCAGTACTTC CASSQRDFGGRQETQYF
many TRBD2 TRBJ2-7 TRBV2 TGTGCCAGCAGGGGACTAGCGGGAGAGGCACACGAGCAGTACTTC CASRGLAGEAHEQYF
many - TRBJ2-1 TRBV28 TGTGCCAGCACCTTTGCCAATGAGCAGTTCTTC CASTFANEQFF
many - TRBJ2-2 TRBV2 TGTGCCAGCAGCTACGACCCAAGAAGTTCTACCGGGGAGCTGTTTTTT CASSYDPRSSTGELFF
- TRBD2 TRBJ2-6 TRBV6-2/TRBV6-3 TGTGCCAGCAGTTACGTCGGACTAGCCTCTTCCTCTGGGGCCAACGTCCTGACTTTC CASSYVGLASSSGANVLTF
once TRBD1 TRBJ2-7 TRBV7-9 TGTGCCAGAAGGGACAGAGATTACGAGCAGTACTTC CARRDRDYEQYF
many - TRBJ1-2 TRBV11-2 TGTGCCAGCAGCTTAGCTACGGCCTATGGCTACACCTTC CASSLATAYGYTF
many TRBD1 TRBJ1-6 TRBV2 TGTGCCAGCAAAGCCCGACAGGGTAATTCACCCCTCCACTTT CASKARQGNSPLHF
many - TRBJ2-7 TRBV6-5 TGTGCCAGCAGTTACAGCGGGACAGGACCCTCCTACGAGCAGTACTTC CASSYSGTGPSYEQYF
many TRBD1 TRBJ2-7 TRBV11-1 TGTGCCAGCAGCCCAGGTGGGACAGGGACCTACGAGCAGTACTTC CASSPGGTGTYEQYF
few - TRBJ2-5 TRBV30 TGTGCCTGGAGTGAAGAGACCCAGTACTTC CAWSEETQYF
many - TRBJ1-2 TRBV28 TGTGCCAGCAGATTAGGCCCCAGGATGAGGAGGGTAGGAGGCTACACCTTC CASRLGPRMRRVGGYTF
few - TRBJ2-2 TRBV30 TGTGCCTTACTAGGGACCGGGGAGCTGTTTTTT CALLGTGELFF
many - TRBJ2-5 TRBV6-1 TGTGCCAGCAGGAGGACATACCAAGAGACCCAGTACTTC CASRRTYQETQYF
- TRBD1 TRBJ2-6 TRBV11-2 TGTGCCAGCAGCTCGCTACAGGGGGCTAAAACCTCTGGGGCCAACGTCCTGACTTTC CASSSLQGAKTSGANVLTF
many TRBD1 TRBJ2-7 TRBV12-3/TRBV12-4 TGTGCCAGCAGTTCCTATTGGACAGGCGGCTCATCCTACGAGCAGTACTTC CASSSYWTGGSSYEQYF
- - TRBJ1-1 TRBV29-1 TGCAGCACCAGGGTTACCACTGAAGCTTTCTTT CSTRVTTEAFF